Following are 13 T cell receptor beta chains from one sample sequenced in a study of OX40 agonist ivuxolimab in advanced cancers. Receptor amplification or capture employed the immunoSEQ multiplex PCR assay. TCRdb obtained this table from immuneACCESS and retained in-frame rearrangements with V and J assigned. These tables miss some clones; where compared with another copy, unresolved V genes account for less than half of the shortfall, and the remainder is unexplained. This sample is represented by roughly 35,000 clones; about four fifths of them were singletons. The leading ten clones occupy around 20% of the sample. The sequencing here drew on CD4+ or CD8+ T cells sorted from blood, taken in a trial of the OX40 agonist ivuxolimab. These receptor sequences come from an adult with an advanced solid tumor such as melanoma, head and neck, liver or kidney cancer.

The chain links TRBV2 to TRBJ2-7; D is unresolved. Germline values: CDR1 SNHLY, CDR2 FYNNEI. Deletions cut 4 bases from V and 4 bases from J, with 2 bases between. CDR3 length: 10 amino acids. The CDR3 DNA sequence: TGTGCCAGCAGTGTTTACGAGCAGTACTTC. It codes for CASSVYEQYF.

This chain connects TRBV13 to TRBJ1-3; D is undetermined. V was pared by 4 bases and J by 1 base, with 11 bases between. This CDR3 comprises 15 residues. CDR1 and CDR2 from the germline V gene are PRHDT and FYEKMQ (reference sequence). The CDR3 DNA is TGTGCCAGCAGCTCATCCTGGGGTTCTGGAAACACCATATATTTT. Translated, it gives CASSSSWGSGNTIYF. Together with reference TRBV13 and TRBJ1-3, the CDR3 gives the full variable domain: AAGVIQSPRHLIKEKRETATLKCYPIPRHDTVYWYQQGPGQDPQFLISFYEKMQSDKGSIPDRFSAQQFSDYHSELNMSSLELGDSALYFCASSSSWGSGNTIYFGEGSWLTVV.

The chain joins TRBV2 to TRBJ1-5; 9 nucleotides line up with TRBD1. CDR1 SNHLY and CDR2 FYNNEI come from the germline V gene. V dropped 2 bases and J dropped 6; count of bases not matched to a gene: 5. The CDR3 totals 15 residues. The CDR3 DNA reads TGTGCCAGCAGTGAAAGACAGGGGGGGGGTCAGCCCCAGCATTTT. It codes for CASSERQGGGQPQHF.

V and J are TRBV19 and TRBJ2-1, with D possibly TRBD1 on 6 matching bases. In germline, CDR1 is LNHDA, CDR2 SQIVND (reference sequence). The V and J ends lost 7 bases and 9 bases respectively, with 16 bases between them. This CDR3 contains 13 residues. The CDR3 is CASTPRGLGEQFF. CDR3 DNA: TGTGCCAGTACCCCTAGGGGGTTGGGTGAGCAGTTCTTC.

This chain links TRBV5-1 with TRBJ1-4, with 8 positions matching TRBD1. J gave up 7 bases and V 8 bases, and 10 bases lay outside the gene matches. This CDR3 contains 14 residues. Germline CDR1 and CDR2: SGHRS and YFSETQ. The CDR3 loop reads CASTSSGGLEKLFF. CDR3 DNA sequence: TGCGCCAGTACGTCGTCAGGGGGCCTTGAAAAACTGTTTTTT.

This rearrangement joins TRBV21-1 to TRBJ1-6; the DNA was not used to check the table's D call, TRBD1. TRBV21-1 has pseudogene status. The CDR3 length is 16 residues. The CDR3 region is CASSPETGSLNSPLHF. In nucleotides, the CDR3 is TGTGCCAGCAGCCCCGAGACAGGGTCCCTTAATTCACCCCTCCACTTT.

The genes are TRBV4-1 and TRBJ2-5; D gene unclear. Trimming removed 0 bases from V and 5 bases from J, with 4 bases in between. The CDR3 sequence is 12 residues long. Germline loops: CDR1 MGHRA, CDR2 YSYEKL. CDR3 sequence reads: CASSQDFETQYF. In nucleotides, the CDR3 is TGCGCCAGCAGCCAAGATTTCGAGACCCAGTACTTC.

The chain has TRBV27 and TRBJ2-5; D is uncertain. The better agreement between TRBJ2-7 and the DNA end casts doubt on the J call. There are 12 residues in the CDR3. Germline CDR1 MNHEY, CDR2 SMNVEV (reference sequence). The DNA for the CDR3 is TGTGCCAGCAAAGGGTCCCCCTACGAGCAGTACTTC. Residues: CASKGSPYEQYF.

CDR3 sequence: CASSVGDSYEQYF. The CDR3 bases are TGTGCCAGCAGCGTAGGGGATTCCTACGAGCAGTACTTC. The chain links TRBV5-6 to TRBJ2-7; weak D call: TRBD1 (5 bases). The CDR3 has 13 residues. CDR1 is SGHDT and CDR2 is YYEEEE in the germline V gene. Deletions cut 4 bases from V and 1 base from J, with 9 bases between.

This clone was detected a few times. The chain has TRBV9 and TRBJ1-1; a weak D match, TRBD1 (5 bases). Trimming left V 0 bases short and J 10 bases short, with 13 bases between. Germline-derived CDR1 and CDR2 are SGDLS and YYNGEE. The CDR3 sequence is 13 residues long. The CDR3, as DNA: TGTGCCAGCAGCGTAGAAGTGAAGGGGACAGCTTTCTTT. Protein product: CASSVEVKGTAFF.

As regards this clone: Other DNA variants within this sample encode the same CDR3. V usage is TRBV30 and J usage is TRBJ1-2; 11 bases are shared with TRBD1. The CDR3 is 14 amino acids. V gave up 2 bases and J gave up 7 bases; unmatched junction bases: 6. Germline CDR1 and CDR2: GTSNPN and SVGIG (reference sequence). The CDR3, as DNA: TGTGCCTGGAGTAGGGACAGGGGGTCCCGTGGCTACACCTTC. Amino acids: CAWSRDRGSRGYTF. Full variable domain (remainder filled in from reference TRBV30 and TRBJ1-2): SQTIHQWPATLVQPVGSPLSLECTVEGTSNPNLYWYRQAAGRGLQLLFYSVGIGQISSEVPQNLSASRPQDRQFILSSKKLLLSDSGFYLCAWSRDRGSRGYTFGSGTRLTVV.

The genes are TRBV18 and TRBJ2-7, with D possibly called TRBD1 or TRBD2 (7 bases each). The germline V and J ends were trimmed by 6 bases and 4 bases, with 19 bases remaining between them. The germline V gene has CDR1 KGHSH and CDR2 LQKENI. The CDR3 has 15 residues. The CDR3 loop is CASSITGAGGYEQYF. The CDR3 DNA is TGTGCCAGCTCCATAACAGGGGCCGGGGGGTACGAGCAGTACTTC. Full variable domain (remainder filled in from reference TRBV18 and TRBJ2-7): NAGVMQNPRHLVRRRGQEARLRCSPMKGHSHVYWYRQLPEEGLKFMVYLQKENIIDESGMPKERFSAEFPKEGPSILRIQQVVRGDSAAYFCASSITGAGGYEQYFGPGTRLTVT.

The chain links TRBV15 to TRBJ2-7; a possible D gene is TRBD1 (5 bases). This CDR3 comprises 11 residues. Germline assignment: CDR1 LNHNV and CDR2 YYDKDF (reference sequence). V was cut by 5 bases and J by 7 bases, with 9 bases left in between. CDR3 sequence reads: CATSGAGEQYF. The CDR3 region has the DNA TGTGCCACCAGCGGGGCAGGAGAGCAGTACTTC.